The following is a TCR beta chain sequence with its context. Trimming cost V 0 bases and J 4 bases, with 13 bases left between them. This CDR3 comprises 15 residues. Looked up from germline, CDR1 is SGHRS and CDR2 is YFSETQ. The sample originates from a study of OX40 agonist ivuxolimab in advanced cancers. TCRdb keeps only in-frame clones here, not all; method: immunoSEQ multiplex PCR. This repertoire shows around 78,000 clones, around 86% found once; its top ten account for roughly 0.26%. This specimen consisted of CD4+ or CD8+ T cells sorted from blood, obtained in a trial of the OX40 agonist ivuxolimab. This sequence originates from an adult with an advanced solid tumor such as melanoma, head and neck, liver or kidney cancer. This chain uses TRBV5-1 with TRBJ1-1; D ambiguous. CDR3 in DNA: TGCGCCAGCAGCTTGGTTTCTGCGGGGAGCACTGAAGCTTTCTTT. Its protein is CASSLVSAGSTEAFF.